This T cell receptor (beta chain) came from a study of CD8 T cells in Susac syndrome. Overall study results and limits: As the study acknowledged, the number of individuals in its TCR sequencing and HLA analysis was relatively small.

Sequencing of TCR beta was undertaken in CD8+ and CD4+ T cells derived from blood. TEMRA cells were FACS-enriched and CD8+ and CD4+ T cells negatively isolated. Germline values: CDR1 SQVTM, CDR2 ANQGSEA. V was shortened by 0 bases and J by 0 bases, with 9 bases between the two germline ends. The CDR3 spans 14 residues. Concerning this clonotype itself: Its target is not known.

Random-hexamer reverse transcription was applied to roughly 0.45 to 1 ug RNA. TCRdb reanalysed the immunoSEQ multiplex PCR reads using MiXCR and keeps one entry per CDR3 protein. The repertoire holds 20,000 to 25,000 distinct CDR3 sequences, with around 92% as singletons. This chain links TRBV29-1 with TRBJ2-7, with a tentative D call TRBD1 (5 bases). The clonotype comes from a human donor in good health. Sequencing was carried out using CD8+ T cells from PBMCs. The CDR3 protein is CSVEDRGSSYEQYF. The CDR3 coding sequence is TGCAGCGTTGAAGATAGGGGCAGCTCCTACGAGCAGTACTTC.